The clone carrying this T cell receptor beta chain was found once. Its target is not known. This CDR3 contains 14 residues. Unmatched junction bases numbered 1, after V lost 2 bases and J lost 2 bases. Per the germline V gene, CDR1 is MNHEY and CDR2 is SVGAGI. The sample originates from a study of lymphopenia after photon versus proton radiotherapy. General study results and limits: Better survival with proton therapy was suggested as possible, not demonstrated. Relative stability marked proton patients; photon patients lost diversity and naive cells.

The protocol was immunoSEQ multiplex PCR, while the TCRdb copy is restricted to in-frame clones and leaves out a portion. The sample has 67,000 or so clones, 85% to 90% seen once. V is TRBV6-5 and J is TRBJ2-7; 9 nucleotides line up with TRBD2. The clonotype was recovered from a man older than 75 with esophageal cancer. The specimen was peripheral blood, collected from a patient treated with proton-based radiotherapy. CDR3 nucleotide sequence: TGTGCCAGCAGTTACGGGACTAGCACCTACGAGCAGTACTTC. This sequence encodes CASSYGTSTYEQYF.